This T cell receptor (beta chain) was sequenced during a study of cytomegalovirus exposure and HLA in healthy donors. PCR used 60 Vbeta primers and 13 Jbeta primers. The protocol was immunoSEQ multiplex PCR, while the TCRdb copy is restricted to in-frame clones and leaves out a portion. The table has roughly 240,000 clones, 80% to 90% seen once; the top ten hold around 0.22%. In the case of this clone: The antigen is not known.

Study conclusions and caveats: Analysis was carried out at a later point, and it linked a missense DCLRE1C variant to TCR beta V- and J-gene trimming.

With 5 bases clipped from V and 4 bases from J, the junction kept 7 bases outside the gene matches. The germline V gene encodes CDR1 MGHRA and CDR2 YSYEKL. The CDR3 is 14 residues long. This TCR was sampled from a girl aged 2 to 9 in good health and CMV-seronegative. The sequencing sample was made of PBMCs. The V gene is TRBV4-1, the J gene TRBJ2-5; 7 nucleotides line up with TRBD2. CDR3 coding DNA: TGCGCCAGCAGCAAGAGACTAGCCGGAGAGACCCAGTACTTC. Amino acid sequence: CASSKRLAGETQYF.